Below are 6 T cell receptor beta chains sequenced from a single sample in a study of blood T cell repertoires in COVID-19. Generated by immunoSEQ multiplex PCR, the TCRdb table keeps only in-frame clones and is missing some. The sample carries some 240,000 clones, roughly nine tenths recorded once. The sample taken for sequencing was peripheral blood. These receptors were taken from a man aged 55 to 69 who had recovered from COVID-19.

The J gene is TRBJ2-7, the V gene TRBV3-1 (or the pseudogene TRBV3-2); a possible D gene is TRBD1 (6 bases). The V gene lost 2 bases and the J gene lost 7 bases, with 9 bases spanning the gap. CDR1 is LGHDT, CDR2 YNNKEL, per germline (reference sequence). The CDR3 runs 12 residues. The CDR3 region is CASSQTDREQYF. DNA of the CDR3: TGTGCCAGCAGCCAAACCGACAGGGAGCAGTACTTC.

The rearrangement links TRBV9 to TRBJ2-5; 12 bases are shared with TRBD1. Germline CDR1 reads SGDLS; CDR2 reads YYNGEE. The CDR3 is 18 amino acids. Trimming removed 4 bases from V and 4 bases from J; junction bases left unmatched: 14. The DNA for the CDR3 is TGTGCCAGCAGCTCCCGAGTGGGAGGGACAGGGGGCGGAGAGACCCAGTACTTC. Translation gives CASSSRVGGTGGGETQYF.

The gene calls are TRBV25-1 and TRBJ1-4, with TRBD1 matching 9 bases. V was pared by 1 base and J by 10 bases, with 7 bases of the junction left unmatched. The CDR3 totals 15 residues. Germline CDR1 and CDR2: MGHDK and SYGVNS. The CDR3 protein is CASSEWGTGLGKLFF. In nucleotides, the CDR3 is TGTGCCAGCAGTGAATGGGGGACAGGGCTGGGAAAACTGTTTTTT.

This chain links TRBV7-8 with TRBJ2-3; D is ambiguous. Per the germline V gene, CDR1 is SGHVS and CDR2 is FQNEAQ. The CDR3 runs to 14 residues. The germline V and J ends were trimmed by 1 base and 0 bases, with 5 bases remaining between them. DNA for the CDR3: TGTGCCAGCAGCTTAGATCGTAGCACAGATACGCAGTATTTT. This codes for CASSLDRSTDTQYF.

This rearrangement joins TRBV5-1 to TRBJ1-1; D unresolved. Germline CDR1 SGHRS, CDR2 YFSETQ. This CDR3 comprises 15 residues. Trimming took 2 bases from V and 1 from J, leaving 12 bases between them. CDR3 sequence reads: CASSFGDLRNTEAFF. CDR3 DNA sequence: TGCGCCAGCAGCTTCGGCGACTTAAGGAACACTGAAGCTTTCTTT.

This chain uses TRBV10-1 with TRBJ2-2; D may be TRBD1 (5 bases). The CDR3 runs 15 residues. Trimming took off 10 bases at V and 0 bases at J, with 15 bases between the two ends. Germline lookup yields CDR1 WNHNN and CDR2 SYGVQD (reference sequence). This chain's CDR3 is CATSTDLSNTGELFF. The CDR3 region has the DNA TGCGCCACCTCGACAGACCTATCGAACACCGGGGAGCTGTTTTTT.